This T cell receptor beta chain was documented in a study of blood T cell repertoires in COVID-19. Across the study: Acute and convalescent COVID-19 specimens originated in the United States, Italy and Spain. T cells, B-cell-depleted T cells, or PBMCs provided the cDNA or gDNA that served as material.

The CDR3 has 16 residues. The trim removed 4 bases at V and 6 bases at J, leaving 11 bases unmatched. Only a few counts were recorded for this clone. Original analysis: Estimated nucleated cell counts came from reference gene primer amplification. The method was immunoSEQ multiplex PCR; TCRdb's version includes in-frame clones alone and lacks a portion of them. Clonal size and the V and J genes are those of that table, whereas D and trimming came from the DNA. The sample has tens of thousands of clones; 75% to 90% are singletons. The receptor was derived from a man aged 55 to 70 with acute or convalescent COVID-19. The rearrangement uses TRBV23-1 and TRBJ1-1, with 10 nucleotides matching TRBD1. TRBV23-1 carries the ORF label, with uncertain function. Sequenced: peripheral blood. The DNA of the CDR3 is TGCGCCAGCAGTCGGGCCGGGACAGGGGTTCTGCCTGAAGCTTTCTTT. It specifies CASSRAGTGVLPEAFF.